The clone carrying this T cell receptor beta chain was seen a handful of times. Its antigen is not known. The germline gives CDR1 SGHVS, CDR2 FQNEAQ. This CDR3 region has 13 residues. The V and J ends lost 5 bases and 10 bases respectively, with 14 bases between them. PCR employed 60 Vbeta and 13 Jbeta primers. Using immunoSEQ multiplex PCR, the repertoire was profiled, and TCRdb retains in-frame clones only, with some absent. Here the sample spans 150,000 to 250,000 clones, approximately 80% being singletons. Those who donated were healthy bone marrow donors. The sample is drawn from a study of cytomegalovirus exposure and HLA in healthy donors. Study results and caveats: CMV serostatus was the sole immune exposure information available. Rarity characterized most TCR sequences, yet some public TCRs appeared in many donors. Cytomegalovirus-associated status was assigned to 164 TCR beta chains.

The sample comprised PBMCs. The TCR originated in a boy under 10 years old in good health and CMV-seronegative. V and J are TRBV7-8 and TRBJ1-4; D gene uncertain. CDR3 sequence reads: CASSQAPLSKLFF. The CDR3 DNA follows: TGTGCCAGCAGCCAGGCCCCCTTATCAAAACTGTTTTTT. The complete variable domain, with remaining parts taken from reference TRBV7-8 and TRBJ1-4, reads GAGVSQSPRYKVAKRGQDVALRCDPISGHVSLFWYQQALGQGPEFLTYFQNEAQLDKSGLPSDRFFAERPEGSVSTLKIQRTQQEDSAVYLCASSQAPLSKLFFGSGTQLSVL.